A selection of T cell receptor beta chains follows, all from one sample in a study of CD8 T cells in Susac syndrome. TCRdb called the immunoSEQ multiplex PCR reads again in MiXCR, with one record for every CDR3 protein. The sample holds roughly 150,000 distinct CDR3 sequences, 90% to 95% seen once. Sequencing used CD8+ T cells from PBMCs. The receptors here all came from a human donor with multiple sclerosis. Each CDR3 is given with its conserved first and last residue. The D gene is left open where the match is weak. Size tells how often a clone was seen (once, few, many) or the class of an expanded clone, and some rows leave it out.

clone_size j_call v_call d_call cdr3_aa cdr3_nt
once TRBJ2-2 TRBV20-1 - CSARDGNRPGPETGELFF TGCAGTGCTAGAGATGGGAATCGACCCGGCCCTGAGACCGGGGAGCTGTTTTTT
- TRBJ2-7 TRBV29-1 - CSVEDPAGGYEQYF TGCAGCGTTGAAGATCCGGCAGGGGGGTACGAGCAGTACTTC
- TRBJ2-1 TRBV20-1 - CSGTSPYNEQFF TGCAGCGGGACGAGCCCCTACAATGAGCAGTTCTTC
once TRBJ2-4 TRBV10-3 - CAIRGIDENIQYF TGTGCCATCAGGGGCATTGATGAAAACATTCAGTACTTC
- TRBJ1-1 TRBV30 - CAWHQGTEAFF TGTGCCTGGCACCAAGGGACTGAAGCTTTCTTT
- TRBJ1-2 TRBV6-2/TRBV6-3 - CASSYPGTVTNYGYTF TGTGCCAGCAGTTACCCCGGGACGGTTACTAACTATGGCTACACCTTC
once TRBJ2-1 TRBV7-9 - CASSWGVDEQFF TGTGCCAGCAGCTGGGGGGTCGATGAGCAGTTCTTC
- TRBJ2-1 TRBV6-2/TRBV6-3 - CASSYWGTYNEQFF TGTGCCAGCAGTTACTGGGGCACCTACAATGAGCAGTTCTTC
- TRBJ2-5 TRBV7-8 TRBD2 CASLSFGGLAQETQYF TGTGCCAGCTTATCTTTCGGGGGACTAGCACAAGAGACCCAGTACTTC
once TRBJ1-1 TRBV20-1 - CSAIDGNTEVFF TGCAGTGCTATTGACGGGAACACTGAAGTTTTCTTT
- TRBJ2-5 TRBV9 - CASSVSGLQETQYF TGTGCCAGCAGCGTTTCCGGGCTCCAAGAGACCCAGTACTTC
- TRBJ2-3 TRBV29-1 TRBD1 CSVETLVTGVVDTQYF TGCAGCGTTGAGACACTTGTGACAGGGGTGGTAGATACGCAGTATTTT
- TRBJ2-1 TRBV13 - CASSLRGDNEQFF TGTGCCAGCAGCTTGCGCGGGGACAATGAGCAGTTCTTC
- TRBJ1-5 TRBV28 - CASSLPKQPQHF TGTGCCAGCAGCCTCCCTAAACAGCCCCAGCATTTT
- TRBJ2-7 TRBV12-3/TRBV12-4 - CASSLKGGSYEQYF TGTGCCAGCAGTTTAAAGGGCGGATCCTACGAGCAGTACTTC
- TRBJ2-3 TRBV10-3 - CAIAPGPPDTQYF TGTGCCATTGCTCCCGGCCCCCCCGATACGCAGTATTTT
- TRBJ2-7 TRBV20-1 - CSACDSYYEQYF TGCAGTGCTTGCGACAGCTACTACGAGCAGTACTTC
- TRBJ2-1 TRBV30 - CALEGSGSSYNEQFF TGTGCTTTGGAGGGCTCGGGGAGCTCCTACAATGAGCAGTTCTTC
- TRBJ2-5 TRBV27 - CASSFRPGSGETQYF TGTGCCAGCAGTTTTAGGCCCGGCAGCGGAGAGACCCAGTACTTC
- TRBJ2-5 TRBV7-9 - CASSGTLETQYF TGTGCCAGCAGCGGGACTTTAGAGACCCAGTACTTC
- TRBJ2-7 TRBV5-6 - CASSQGPANYEQYF TGTGCCAGCAGCCAGGGACCAGCGAACTACGAGCAGTACTTC
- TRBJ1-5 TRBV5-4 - CASSLFPGDYSNQPQHF TGTGCCAGCAGCTTGTTCCCCGGCGATTATAGCAATCAGCCCCAGCATTTT
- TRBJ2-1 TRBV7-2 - CASSSGGEGVYNEQFF TGTGCCAGCAGCTCCGGTGGGGAGGGGGTATACAATGAGCAGTTCTTC
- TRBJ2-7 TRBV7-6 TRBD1 CASSLERGQNQLEQYF TGTGCCAGCAGCTTAGAGAGGGGACAGAACCAGCTGGAGCAGTACTTC
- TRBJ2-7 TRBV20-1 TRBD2 CSARELAGASSYEQYF TGCAGTGCTAGAGAACTAGCGGGGGCCTCATCCTACGAGCAGTACTTC
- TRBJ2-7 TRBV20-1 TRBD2 CSAPGTRGYEQYF TGCAGTGCTCCGGGGACTAGAGGCTACGAGCAGTACTTC
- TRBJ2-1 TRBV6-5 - CASSYGVGDEQFF TGTGCCAGCAGTTACGGGGTTGGGGATGAGCAGTTCTTC
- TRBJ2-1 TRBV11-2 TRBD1 CASSLSRGWSNEQFF TGTGCCAGCAGCTTGTCCAGGGGGTGGAGCAATGAGCAGTTCTTC
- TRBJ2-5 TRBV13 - CASSFSGTQETQYF TGTGCCAGCAGCTTTTCCGGGACCCAAGAGACCCAGTACTTC
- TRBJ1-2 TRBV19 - CASSIVGGMNYGYTF TGTGCCAGTAGTATAGTTGGAGGGATGAACTATGGCTACACCTTC
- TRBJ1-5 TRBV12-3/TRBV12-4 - CASSLTHSQPQHF TGTGCCAGCAGTTTAACCCACAGTCAGCCCCAGCATTTT
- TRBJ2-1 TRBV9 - CASSGLREQFF TGTGCCAGCAGCGGTCTTAGGGAGCAGTTCTTC
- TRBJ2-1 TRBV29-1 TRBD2 CSVSSGNYNEQFF TGCAGCGTGTCCAGCGGGAACTACAATGAGCAGTTCTTC
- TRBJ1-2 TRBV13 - CASSLGTVLYGYTF TGTGCCAGCAGCTTAGGGACAGTACTCTATGGCTACACCTTC
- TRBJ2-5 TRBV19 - CATSGGYRYQETQYF TGTGCCACCAGTGGGGGATACAGGTACCAAGAGACCCAGTACTTC
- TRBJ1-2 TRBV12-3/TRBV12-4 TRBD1 CASTSLGQGPYGYTF TGTGCCAGCACCTCTCTGGGACAGGGACCCTATGGCTACACCTTC
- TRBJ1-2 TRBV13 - CASSLAADNYGYTF TGTGCCAGCAGCTTAGCGGCGGATAACTATGGCTACACCTTC
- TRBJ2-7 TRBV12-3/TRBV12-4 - CASSLTRIEQYF TGTGCCAGCAGTCTGACCCGTATTGAGCAGTACTTC
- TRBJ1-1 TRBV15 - CATSRDRSTNTEAFF TGTGCCACCAGCAGAGATCGCTCCACGAACACTGAAGCTTTCTTT
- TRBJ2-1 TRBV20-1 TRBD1 CSVPGQRINEQFF TGCAGTGTTCCGGGACAGAGAATTAATGAGCAGTTCTTC
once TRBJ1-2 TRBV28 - CASSLVARGGGGFYGYTF TGTGCCAGCAGTTTAGTGGCCCGGGGAGGTGGGGGCTTCTATGGCTACACCTTC
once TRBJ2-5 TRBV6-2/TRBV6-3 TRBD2 CAGRPSGGQETQYF TGTGCCGGACGACCTAGCGGGGGGCAAGAGACCCAGTACTTC